One sample yielded the 25 T cell receptor beta chains listed below, sequenced in a study of CD8 T cells in ankylosing spondylitis (dated by TCRdb to about 2017). The library was made by 5' RACE. Sequencing relied on an Illumina HiSeq 2500. The raw public reads went through TCRdb reprocessing: fastp at Q25, MiXCR clone calling, in-frame beta chains kept. Under each unique CDR3 protein, matching rows form one entry showing the most common genes and DNA. This sample is represented by roughly 180,000 distinct CDR3 sequences; 10% to 15% of them were singletons. The biggest ten clones account for 9.5% to 11% of the sample. Material: blood, either unsorted or a sorted T cell fraction (not recorded which). The receptors shown here come from a female donor with ankylosing spondylitis or in good health (not recorded which).

This clonotype has at least ten counts. The chain couples TRBV12-3 or TRBV12-4 to TRBJ2-7, with 9 bases aligning to TRBD2. Losses at the gene ends were 2 bases for V and 6 bases for J; bases not matched to a gene: 14. This CDR3 has 17 residues. The CDR3 is CASSLFRASGKAGEQYF. CDR3 bases: TGTGCCAGCAGTTTATTTAGAGCTAGCGGGAAAGCCGGCGAGCAGTACTTC.

In its sample, this clonotype was seen a few times. The chain combines TRBV7-9 with TRBJ1-1; D unresolved. The CDR3 covers 13 residues. Germline V CDR1 and CDR2: SEHNR, FQNEAQ (reference sequence). Trimming removed 4 bases at V and 1 base at J, with 7 bases between. CDR3 in DNA: TGTGCCAGCAGCTCGGCAGAGAACACTGAAGCTTTCTTT. Protein product: CASSSAENTEAFF.

This clonotype was counted a few times. The J gene is TRBJ2-1, the V gene TRBV7-2; D assignment may be TRBD1 or TRBD2 (5 bases each). Germline CDR1 reads SGHTA; CDR2 reads FQGNSA. The CDR3 length is 15 residues. The ends were cut back, 4 bases at V and 10 bases at J, with 20 bases in the middle. CDR3 amino acids: CASSSGTLRRGEQFF. DNA of the CDR3: TGTGCCAGCAGCTCAGGGACCCTCCGTAGGGGCGAGCAGTTCTTC.

This clonotype was recorded many times. The CDR3 is CASTLGASGMGVNEQFF. CDR3 nucleotides: TGTGCCAGCACCCTGGGGGCTAGCGGGATGGGGGTTAATGAGCAGTTCTTC. The chain joins TRBV28 to TRBJ2-1, with TRBD2 identical over 9 bases. Germline V CDR1 and CDR2: MDHEN, SYDVKM. The CDR3 extends over 17 amino acids. The trim removed 7 bases at V and 7 bases at J, leaving 17 bases unmatched.

This clonotype was counted at least ten times. In DNA, the CDR3 is TGCGCCAGCAGCACCGGGACCGGGACGTCCACCTACGAGCAGTACTTC. It yields the protein CASSTGTGTSTYEQYF. V usage is TRBV5-1 and J usage is TRBJ2-7; D tentatively fits TRBD1 or TRBD2 (5 bases each). V shed 4 bases and J shed 2 bases, with 19 bases lying between them. Germline V CDR1 and CDR2: SGHRS, YFSETQ. This CDR3 region has 16 residues.

This clonotype was seen ten or more times. The chain has TRBV5-1 and TRBJ2-1, with D unclear. The germline V gene encodes CDR1 SGHRS and CDR2 YFSETQ. The ends were cut back, 1 base at V and 6 bases at J, with 11 bases in the middle. The CDR3 is 14 residues long. The chain's CDR3 is CASSLMGSGNEQFF. As DNA, the CDR3 is TGCGCCAGCAGCTTGATGGGATCGGGCAATGAGCAGTTCTTC.

A single count supports this clonotype. This may come from a read error, since a much larger clone is one base off. The rearrangement joins TRBV12-3 or TRBV12-4 to TRBJ1-1; D unresolved. Trimming stripped 8 bases from V and 4 bases from J, with 11 bases between. The CDR3 consists of 12 residues. The CDR3, as DNA: TGTGCCAGCGGCGCGGGTACCACTGAAGCTTTCTTT. Translation: CASGAGTTEAFF.

This clonotype was counted at least ten times. The chain combines TRBV7-2 with TRBJ2-4; D perhaps matches TRBD1 (5 bases). V gave up 4 bases and J gave up 8 bases, with 12 bases separating them. Germline CDR1 and CDR2: SGHTA and FQGNSA. The CDR3 covers 13 residues. CDR3 region: CASSSRVADIQYF. The CDR3 nucleotides read TGTGCCAGCAGCTCCAGGGTCGCCGACATTCAGTACTTC.

This clonotype was seen a few times. The V gene is TRBV7-8, the J gene TRBJ2-1; 14 nucleotides line up with TRBD2. The CDR3 contains 15 residues. The J segment lost 8 bases and the V segment lost 5 bases, leaving 5 bases of the junction unmatched. The germline gives CDR1 SGHVS, CDR2 FQNEAQ. The CDR3 loop reads CASSLRLAGGHEQFF. In DNA form, the CDR3 reads TGTGCCAGCAGCCTCCGACTAGCGGGAGGGCATGAGCAGTTCTTC.

This clonotype was seen a few times. The chain uses TRBV7-3 and TRBJ2-7, with TRBD2 as a possible D gene (5 bases). Germline assignment: CDR1 SGHTA and CDR2 FQGTGA. The CDR3 has 13 residues. V lost 8 bases and J lost 7, with 18 bases in between. The CDR3 nucleotides are TGTGCCAGCTCCACCTCCACGGGAAGTGAGCAGTACTTC. It codes for CASSTSTGSEQYF.

The chain has TRBV20-1 and TRBJ2-1; 9 bases are shared with TRBD2. The CDR3 consists of 14 residues. Trimming at V came to 6 bases and at J to 9 bases, leaving 12 bases not matched to a gene. From germline, CDR1 is DFQATT and CDR2 SNEGSKA (reference sequence). CDR3 sequence: CSAPFGGRATEQFF. The CDR3 bases are TGCAGTGCCCCTTTTGGCGGGAGGGCAACTGAGCAGTTCTTC.

The gene calls are TRBV4-2 and TRBJ1-1; 8 positions match TRBD1. Losses at the gene ends were 3 bases for V and 0 bases for J; bases not matched to a gene: 6. CDR3 length: 16 amino acids. Germline CDR1 is LGHNA and CDR2 is YNFKEQ. CDR3 in DNA: TGTGCCAGCAGCCAGGGTACGACAGGGGTGAACACTGAAGCTTTCTTT. This gives the protein CASSQGTTGVNTEAFF.

This clonotype showed up just a few times. The genes are TRBV6-1 and TRBJ2-1; 9 bases are shared with TRBD2. This CDR3 spans 16 amino acids. The V gene end was trimmed by 8 bases and the J gene end by 6 bases; junction bases not matched to a gene: 14. Germline CDR1 is MNHNS and CDR2 is SASEGT. CDR3: CASATGLAGSGNEQFF. CDR3 sequence (DNA): TGTGCCAGCGCGACTGGGCTAGCGGGGTCCGGCAATGAGCAGTTCTTC.

This clonotype was picked up many times. The chain links TRBV12-3 or TRBV12-4 to TRBJ1-4, with 7 bases lining up with TRBD1. Unmatched junction bases numbered 6, after V lost 10 bases and J lost 4 bases. CDR3 length equals 13 residues. The DNA of the CDR3 is TGTGCCACCGCGGGACAGAGTAATGAAAAACTGTTTTTT. Protein: CATAGQSNEKLFF.

Comment on this clonotype: Relative to the germline gene, one junction end is altered; a read error may explain this. The chain employs TRBV7-4 and TRBJ2-2; D is perhaps TRBD1 (6 bases). Germline CDR1 reads SGHVT; CDR2 reads SQSDAQ. The CDR3 contains 24 residues. CDR3 in amino acids: CASSLVGGAFLFSSAETNPGELFF. The CDR3, as DNA: TGTGCCAGCAGCTTAGTTGGGGGCGCGTTTCTGTTTTCTTCGGCCGAGACGAACCCCGGGGAGCTGTTTTTT.

This rearrangement joins TRBV20-1 to TRBJ2-2; the D gene is possibly TRBD1 (6 bases). The ends were cut back, 3 bases at V and 8 bases at J, with 13 bases in the middle. This CDR3 is built from 13 residues. Germline V gene lookup returns CDR1 DFQATT and CDR2 SNEGSKA (reference sequence). Written as DNA, the CDR3 is TGCAGTGCTAGGATACAGGGAGATGGGGAGCTGTTTTTT. The encoded protein is CSARIQGDGELFF.

This clonotype was recorded at least ten times. The chain is built from TRBV5-1 and TRBJ1-2, with 7 bases identical to TRBD1. The V gene end was trimmed by 0 bases and the J gene end by 3 bases; junction bases not matched to a gene: 2. Germline CDR1 reads SGHRS; CDR2 reads YFSETQ. This CDR3 comprises 14 residues. The CDR3 region has the DNA TGCGCCAGCAGCTTGGTTGGGACAGACTATGGCTACACCTTC. It translates to CASSLVGTDYGYTF.

The chain combines TRBV2 with TRBJ2-1; TRBD1 is a possible D gene (7 bases). Germline V gene sequence: CDR1 SNHLY, CDR2 FYNNEI. The CDR3 contains 18 residues. V was clipped by 11 bases and J by 0 bases, with 26 bases between them. The DNA of the CDR3 is TGTGCCTTCAGTTTAAGGGAGGTGGACAGGTACTCCTACAATGAGCAGTTCTTC. Its translation: CAFSLREVDRYSYNEQFF.

Notes on this clonotype: This may be a read error: a much more frequent sequence differs by one nucleotide. The chain has TRBV12-3 or TRBV12-4 and TRBJ2-7; 12 bases match TRBD2. This CDR3 spans 16 amino acids. This CDR3 is CASSSGTSGRSYEQCF. In nucleotides, the CDR3 is TGTGCCAGCAGTTCCGGGACTAGCGGGCGCTCCTACGAGCAGTGCTTC.

This clonotype was recorded many times. The chain has TRBV5-1 and TRBJ2-1; 9 positions match TRBD2. In germline, CDR1 is SGHRS, CDR2 YFSETQ. CDR3 length: 16 residues. V lost 0 bases to trimming and J lost 0 bases; unmatched junction nucleotides: 1. The CDR3 is CASSLGLAASYNEQFF. The CDR3 DNA is TGCGCCAGCAGCTTGGGACTAGCGGCCTCCTACAATGAGCAGTTCTTC.

The sample holds a few counts of this clonotype. The chain combines TRBV4-1 with TRBJ2-1; tentatively, D is TRBD2 (5 bases). Looked up from germline, CDR1 is MGHRA and CDR2 is YSYEKL. The length of the CDR3 is 17 residues. V shed 1 base and J shed 4 bases, with 17 bases lying between them. CDR3 loop: CASSQGIGLLVYNEQFF. In DNA, the CDR3 is TGCGCCAGCAGCCAAGGCATCGGTCTACTAGTTTACAATGAGCAGTTCTTC.

About this clonotype itself: This may arise from a read error, as a much more abundant clone is one base away. This chain's CDR3 is CASSIELQGHSPFHF. The CDR3, as DNA: TGCGCCAGCAGCATAGAATTACAGGGGCATTCACCCTTCCACTTT. The V gene is TRBV5-1, the J gene TRBJ1-6, with 7 bases that match TRBD1. CDR3 length: 15 residues. CDR1 is SGHRS and CDR2 is YFSETQ in the germline V gene.

Concerning this clonotype: This could be a read error, since a much larger clone is one nucleotide away. The chain joins TRBV3-1 to TRBJ2-2, with D perhaps given as TRBD1 or TRBD2 (5 bases each). The CDR3 spans 13 residues. From germline, CDR1 is LGHDT and CDR2 YNNKEL (reference sequence). For the CDR3, the DNA is TGTGTCAGCAATTCGGGGCGCGGCGGGGAGCTGTTTTTT. Translated, it gives CVSNSGRGGELFF. Full variable domain (missing parts from reference TRBV3-1 and TRBJ2-2): DTAVSQTPKYLVTQMGNDKSIKCEQNLGHDTMYWYKQDSKKFLKIMFSYNNKELIINETVPNRFSPKSPDKAHLNLHINSLELGDSAVYFCVSNSGRGGELFFGEGSRLTVL.

The V and J genes are TRBV20-1 and TRBJ2-7; perhaps TRBD2 as D (6 bases). Trimming removed 6 bases from V and 6 bases from J, with 24 bases in between. There are 15 residues in the CDR3. Germline CDR1 and CDR2: DFQATT and SNEGSKA (reference sequence). The CDR3 sequence: CSAGGVLAGTCEQYF. CDR3 bases: TGCAGTGCCGGAGGGGTTTTGGCGGGAACCTGCGAGCAGTACTTC.

At least ten counts were recorded for this clonotype. The genes are TRBV7-2 and TRBJ2-3, with D unresolved. V was clipped by 3 bases and J by 6 bases, with 10 bases between them. The germline V gene encodes CDR1 SGHTA and CDR2 FQGNSA. CDR3 length equals 13 residues. CDR3 protein: CASSFSLGDTQYF. DNA for the CDR3: TGTGCCAGCAGCTTTTCCCTTGGGGATACGCAGTATTTT.